These 13 T cell receptor beta chains were all obtained from the same sample, sequenced in a study of identifying expanded T cells in peripheral blood. Here immunoSEQ multiplex PCR was the method, and the copy in TCRdb shows in-frame clones only, minus some. The sample shows 90,000 or so clones, around 87% of them seen only once. The specimen was blood. The source is a person aged 18 to 70 in good health.

V and J are TRBV7-9 and TRBJ2-1, with D possibly TRBD2 on 6 matching bases. Germline V gives CDR1 SEHNR, CDR2 FQNEAQ (reference sequence). V was clipped by 3 bases and J by 13 bases, with 10 bases between them. The CDR3 loop spans 11 amino acids. This CDR3 reads CASSFGGGQFF. In DNA form, the CDR3 reads TGTGCCAGCAGCTTCGGGGGTGGACAGTTCTTC.

V usage is TRBV18 and J usage is TRBJ1-1; possibly TRBD1 for D (5 bases). Trimming stripped 1 base from V and 1 base from J, with 10 bases between. The CDR3 has 15 residues. Germline V gene sequence: CDR1 KGHSH, CDR2 LQKENI. CDR3 sequence (DNA): TGTGCCAGCTCACCACGGGAGGGGAAGAACACTGAAGCTTTCTTT. Translating it yields CASSPREGKNTEAFF.

The chain uses TRBV2 and TRBJ2-7; 7 positions match TRBD1. The length of the CDR3 is 11 residues. Germline CDR1 SNHLY, CDR2 FYNNEI. Trimming removed 8 bases from V and 6 bases from J; junction bases left unmatched: 4. As DNA, the CDR3 is TGTGCCAGCGATAACAGGGGCGAGCAGTACTTC. It codes for CASDNRGEQYF.

The chain uses TRBV7-9 and TRBJ2-3; D gene unclear. The CDR3 covers 14 residues. V was shortened by 3 bases and J by 0 bases, with 7 bases between the two germline ends. Germline CDR1 SEHNR, CDR2 FQNEAQ (reference sequence). The CDR3 nucleotides read TGTGCCAGCAGCTTTTCGGCTAGCACAGATACGCAGTATTTT. Protein: CASSFSASTDTQYF. The full variable domain, rest sourced from reference TRBV7-9 and TRBJ2-3, is DTGVSQNPRHKITKRGQNVTFRCDPISEHNRLYWYRQTLGQGPEFLTYFQNEAQLEKSRLLSDRFSAERPKGSFSTLEIQRTEQGDSAMYLCASSFSASTDTQYFGPGTRLTVL.

V gene TRBV5-1 combines with J gene TRBJ1-1; D possibly corresponds to TRBD1 (5 bases). Germline-derived CDR1 and CDR2 are SGHRS and YFSETQ. Trimming stripped 0 bases from V and 4 bases from J, with 13 bases between. The CDR3 covers 15 residues. The CDR3 spells CASSLGRDSGTEAFF. The CDR3 region has the DNA TGCGCCAGCAGCTTGGGGCGGGACTCGGGCACTGAAGCTTTCTTT.

Only a few counts were recorded for this clone. The chain is built from TRBV7-9 and TRBJ2-5; tentative D call: TRBD2 (5 bases). V shed 1 base and J shed 5 bases, with 17 bases lying between them. Germline V gene lookup returns CDR1 SEHNR and CDR2 FQNEAQ (reference sequence). The CDR3 is made up of 16 amino acids. The CDR3 protein is CASSLGENSHSETQYF. The CDR3 DNA is TGTGCCAGCAGCTTAGGGGAGAACAGTCACTCGGAGACCCAGTACTTC.

The chain carries TRBV19 and TRBJ1-6; maybe TRBD1 (6 bases). The germline V and J ends were trimmed by 8 bases and 5 bases, with 10 bases remaining between them. There are 13 residues in the CDR3. Germline assignment: CDR1 LNHDA and CDR2 SQIVND (reference sequence). CDR3 coding DNA: TGTGCCAGTCGGCGGACAGATAATTCACCCCTCCACTTT. It codes for CASRRTDNSPLHF.

The V gene is TRBV30, the J gene TRBJ1-4, with D maybe TRBD1 (5 bases). V was pared by 3 bases and J by 4 bases, with 15 bases between. The CDR3 has 15 amino acids. Germline V gives CDR1 GTSNPN, CDR2 SVGIG (reference sequence). DNA for the CDR3: TGTGCCTGGAGAGACTCCGGGACTGTTAATGAAAAACTGTTTTTT. Translation gives CAWRDSGTVNEKLFF.

This sequence joins TRBV7-9 and TRBJ1-6; 7 nucleotides line up with TRBD1. Germline lookup yields CDR1 SEHNR and CDR2 FQNEAQ (reference sequence). V was clipped by 4 bases and J by 5 bases; unmatched bases: 5. The CDR3 is made up of 15 amino acids. CDR3 sequence: CASSSLDRNNSPLHF. In DNA form, the CDR3 reads TGTGCCAGCAGCTCCCTGGACAGGAATAATTCACCCCTCCACTTT.

The gene calls are TRBV5-4 and TRBJ1-2; 7 bases are shared with TRBD1. CDR1 is SGHNT and CDR2 is YYREEE in the germline V gene (reference sequence). The trim removed 0 bases at V and 6 bases at J, leaving 5 bases unmatched. This CDR3 is 14 amino acids long. The CDR3 DNA reads TGTGCCAGCAGCTTGGAGAACAGGGGTGATGGCTACACCTTC. Residues: CASSLENRGDGYTF.

This chain connects TRBV30 to TRBJ2-5; D not certain. V was clipped by 2 bases and J by 0 bases, with 16 bases between them. The CDR3 has 16 amino acids. Looked up from germline, CDR1 is GTSNPN and CDR2 is SVGIG (reference sequence). CDR3: CAWSMWVSWYQETQYF. As DNA, the CDR3 is TGTGCCTGGAGTATGTGGGTCTCTTGGTACCAAGAGACCCAGTACTTC.

This chain joins TRBV2 and TRBJ1-2; the match to TRBD1 covers 7 bases. V gave up 6 bases and J gave up 7 bases; unmatched junction bases: 11. The CDR3 length is 14 residues. The germline gives CDR1 SNHLY, CDR2 FYNNEI. Here the CDR3 DNA reads TGTGCCAGCAGCCCCGGACAGGAGCAGAGTGGCTACACCTTC. Amino acid sequence: CASSPGQEQSGYTF.

A word on this clone: Relative to the germline gene, one junction end is altered; a read error may explain this. Other nucleotide sequences from this sample produce the same CDR3. The chain employs TRBV23-1 and TRBJ1-2, with no clear D. TRBV23-1 is filed as an ORF, its function uncertain. The CDR3 is made up of 14 amino acids. CDR3 sequence reads: CASRPRGTNYGYTF. Here the CDR3 DNA reads TGCGCCAGCCGGCCCCGGGGAACTAACTATGGCTACACCTTT.